This TCR beta chain was retrieved from a study of T cell repertoires in cytomegalovirus infection. With respect to this clonotype: The antigen remains undetermined.

MiXCR was run by TCRdb on the reads, yielding one entry per CDR3 protein. The repertoire holds about 160,000 distinct CDR3 sequences, with 20% to 25% as singletons. The germline gives CDR1 LNHDA, CDR2 SQIVND (reference sequence). The CDR3 spans 14 residues. Trimming cost V 4 bases and J 4 bases; bases outside gene matches: 4. The receptor was derived from a human donor in good health (CMV status not recorded). Some clones in this sample may be carry-over from other donors' samples. The rearrangement joins TRBV19 to TRBJ2-1; 7 bases agree with TRBD2. The input for sequencing was CD8+ T cells from cultured PBMCs, taken from culture after CMV antigen stimulation. The CDR3 reads CASSRLAGYNEQFF. CDR3 DNA: TGTGCCAGTAGTAGACTAGCAGGGTACAATGAGCAGTTCTTC.